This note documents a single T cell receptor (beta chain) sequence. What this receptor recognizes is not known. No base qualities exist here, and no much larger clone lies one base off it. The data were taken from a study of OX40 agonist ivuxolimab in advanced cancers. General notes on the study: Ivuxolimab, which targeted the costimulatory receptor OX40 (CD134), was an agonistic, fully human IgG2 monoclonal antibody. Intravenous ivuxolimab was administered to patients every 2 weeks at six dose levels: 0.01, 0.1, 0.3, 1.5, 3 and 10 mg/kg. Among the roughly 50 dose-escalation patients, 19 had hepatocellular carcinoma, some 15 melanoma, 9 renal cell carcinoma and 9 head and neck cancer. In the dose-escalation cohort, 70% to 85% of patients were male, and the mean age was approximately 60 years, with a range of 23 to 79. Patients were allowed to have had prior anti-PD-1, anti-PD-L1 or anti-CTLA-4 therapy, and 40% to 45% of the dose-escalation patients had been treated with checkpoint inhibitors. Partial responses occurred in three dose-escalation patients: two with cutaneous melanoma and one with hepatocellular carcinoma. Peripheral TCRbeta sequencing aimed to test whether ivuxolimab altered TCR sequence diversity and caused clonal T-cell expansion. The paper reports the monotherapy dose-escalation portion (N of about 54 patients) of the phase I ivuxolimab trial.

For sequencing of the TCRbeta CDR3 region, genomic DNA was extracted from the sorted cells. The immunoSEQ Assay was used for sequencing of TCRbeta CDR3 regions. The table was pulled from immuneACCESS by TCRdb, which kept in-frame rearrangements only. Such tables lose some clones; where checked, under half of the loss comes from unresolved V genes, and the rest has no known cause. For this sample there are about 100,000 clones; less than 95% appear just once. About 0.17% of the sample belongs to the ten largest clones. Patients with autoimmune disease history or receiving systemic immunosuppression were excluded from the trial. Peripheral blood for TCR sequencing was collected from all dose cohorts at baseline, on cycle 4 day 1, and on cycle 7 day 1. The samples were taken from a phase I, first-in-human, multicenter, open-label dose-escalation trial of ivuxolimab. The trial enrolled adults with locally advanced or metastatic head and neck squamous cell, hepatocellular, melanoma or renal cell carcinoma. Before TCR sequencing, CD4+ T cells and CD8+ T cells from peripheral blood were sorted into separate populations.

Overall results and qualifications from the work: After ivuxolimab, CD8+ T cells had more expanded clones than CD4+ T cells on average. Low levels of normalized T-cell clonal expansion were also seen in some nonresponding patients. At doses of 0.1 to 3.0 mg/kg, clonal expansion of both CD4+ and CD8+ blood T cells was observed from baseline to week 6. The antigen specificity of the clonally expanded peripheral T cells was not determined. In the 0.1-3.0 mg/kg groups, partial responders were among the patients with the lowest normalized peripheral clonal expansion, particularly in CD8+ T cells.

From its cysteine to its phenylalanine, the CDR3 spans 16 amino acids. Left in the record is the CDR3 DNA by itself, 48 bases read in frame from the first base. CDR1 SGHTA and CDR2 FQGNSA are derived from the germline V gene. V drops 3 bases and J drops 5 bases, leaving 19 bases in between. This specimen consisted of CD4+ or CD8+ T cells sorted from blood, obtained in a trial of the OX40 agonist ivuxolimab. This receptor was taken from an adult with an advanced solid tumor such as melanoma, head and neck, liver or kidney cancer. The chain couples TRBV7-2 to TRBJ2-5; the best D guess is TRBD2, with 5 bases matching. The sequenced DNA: TGTGCCAGCAGCTTTTGGGGTTCGGGGTTACGGGAGACCCAGTACTTC. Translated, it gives CASSFWGSGLRETQYF.